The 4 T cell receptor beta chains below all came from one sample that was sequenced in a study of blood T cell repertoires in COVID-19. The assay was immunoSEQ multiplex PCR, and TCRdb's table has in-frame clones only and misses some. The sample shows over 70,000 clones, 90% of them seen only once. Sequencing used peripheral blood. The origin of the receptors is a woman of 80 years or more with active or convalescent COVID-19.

The CDR3 here is CASRKRDRGSGEQYF. In nucleotides, the CDR3 is TGTGCCAGCAGAAAACGGGACAGGGGGTCGGGGGAGCAGTACTTC. The chain uses TRBV5-8 and TRBJ2-7, with 11 positions matching TRBD1. This CDR3 has 15 amino acids. Trimming took 5 bases from V and 7 from J; bases not matched to a gene: 11. Germline values: CDR1 SGHTS, CDR2 YDEGEE.

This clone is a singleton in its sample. Here the CDR3 reads CASSLAQGYGYTF. DNA of the CDR3: TGTGCCAGCAGCTTAGCGCAGGGGTATGGCTACACCTTC. The chain links TRBV7-2 to TRBJ1-2; TRBD1 might be the D (6 bases). The V end was cut by 0 bases, the J end by 5 bases, with 7 bases between. Germline CDR1 SGHTA, CDR2 FQGNSA. The CDR3 length is 13 residues.

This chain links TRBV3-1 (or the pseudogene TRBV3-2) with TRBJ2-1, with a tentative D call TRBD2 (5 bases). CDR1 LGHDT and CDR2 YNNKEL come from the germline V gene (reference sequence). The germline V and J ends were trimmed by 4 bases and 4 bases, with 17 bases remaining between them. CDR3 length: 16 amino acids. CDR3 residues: CASSPLIASSYNEQFF. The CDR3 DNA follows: TGTGCCAGCAGCCCCCTAATAGCGAGTTCGTACAATGAGCAGTTCTTC.

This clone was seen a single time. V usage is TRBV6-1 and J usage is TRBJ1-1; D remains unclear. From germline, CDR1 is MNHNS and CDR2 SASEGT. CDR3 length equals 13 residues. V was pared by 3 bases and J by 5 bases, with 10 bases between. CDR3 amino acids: CASSDRSGTEAFF. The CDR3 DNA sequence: TGTGCCAGCAGTGATAGGAGTGGGACTGAAGCTTTCTTT.